This TCR beta chain was sequenced in a study of graft-versus-host responses after intestinal transplantation. Study as a whole: After anti-thymocyte globulin induction, recipients took tacrolimus and steroids for three to four years. Overall study findings and caveats: GvH clones were identified in recipient marrow, with some first appearing in ileum or blood.

The data were produced by immunoSEQ multiplex PCR, yet TCRdb's version contains in-frame clones alone and is incomplete. Of about 18,000 clones listed, about 80% are singletons. CDR1 and CDR2 (germline): SGHTA, FQGTGA. V lost 4 bases and J 7 bases, leaving 11 bases between the germline ends. The CDR3 totals 13 residues. As to this clone: Its specificity is not known.

The TCR was taken from a human patient who received an intestinal transplant, so some T cells may come from the graft donor. V gene TRBV7-3 combines with J gene TRBJ2-1; D ambiguous. The sample here was PBMCs, taken 14 days after transplant. This CDR3 reads CASSSARQNEQFF. The DNA of the CDR3 is TGTGCCAGCAGCTCGGCCAGGCAAAATGAGCAGTTCTTC.